The next 21 T cell receptor beta chains were all read from a single sample in a study of TIL therapy for anti-PD-1-resistant metastatic lung cancer. Time point denoted: pre-treatment sample, taken before nivolumab and TIL therapy. Sequencing used immunoSEQ v3. Sequencing was performed with immunoSEQ multiplex PCR; in TCRdb, only in-frame clones are kept and a portion is missing. Here the sample spans some 46,000 clones, around three quarters being singletons. The sequenced sample was blood, obtained at baseline. All receptors come from a man aged 70 or older with non-small cell lung cancer.

This clone was recorded only once. This rearrangement joins TRBV10-2 to TRBJ2-1, with 16 positions matching TRBD2. The J segment lost 0 bases and the V segment lost 8 bases, leaving 10 bases of the junction unmatched. Germline CDR1 is WSHSY and CDR2 is SAAADI. The CDR3 extends over 19 amino acids. In DNA form, the CDR3 reads TGCGCCAGCGGTACCGGGACTAGCGGGAGGGTGAGCTCCTACAATGAGCAGTTCTTC. It is translated as CASGTGTSGRVSSYNEQFF.

The chain uses TRBV5-1 and TRBJ2-5, with D tentatively TRBD2 (6 bases). Germline loops: CDR1 SGHRS, CDR2 YFSETQ. The CDR3 spans 15 residues. V gave up 0 bases and J gave up 2 bases, with 11 bases separating them. DNA of the CDR3: TGCGCCAGCAGCTTGGATTCCGGGAGACAAGAGACCCAGTACTTC. Its protein is CASSLDSGRQETQYF. The full variable domain, rest sourced from reference TRBV5-1 and TRBJ2-5, is KAGVTQTPRYLIKTRGQQVTLSCSPISGHRSVSWYQQTPGQGLQFLFEYFSETQRNKGNFPGRFSGRQFSNSRSEMNVSTLELGDSALYLCASSLDSGRQETQYFGPGTRLLVL.

The chain combines TRBV5-8 with TRBJ1-2; TRBD1 agrees at 10 bases. V lost 2 bases and J lost 5; bases outside the gene matches: 6. The germline gives CDR1 SGHTS, CDR2 YDEGEE. CDR3 length equals 15 residues. The CDR3: CASSFTRQGAYGYTF. The DNA of the CDR3 is TGTGCCAGCAGCTTTACGAGACAGGGGGCGTATGGCTACACCTTC.

V is TRBV6-5 and J is TRBJ2-5, with 10 bases lining up with TRBD1. V gave up 6 bases and J gave up 11 bases; unmatched junction bases: 15. CDR1 is MNHEY, CDR2 SVGAGI, per germline. The CDR3 contains 15 residues. This chain's CDR3 is CASSRAGQGILEQYF. The CDR3 coding sequence is TGTGCCAGCAGCCGGGCGGGACAGGGGATTTTGGAGCAGTACTTC.

This chain links TRBV29-1 with TRBJ1-1; D remains unclear. Deletions cut 2 bases from V and 6 bases from J, with 16 bases between. CDR3 length: 14 residues. The V gene's germline CDR1 is SQVTM and CDR2 ANQGSEA. The CDR3, as DNA: TGCAGCGTTGAACCGGTAGGAGGGCCCTCTGAAGCTTTCTTT. Translation: CSVEPVGGPSEAFF.

This chain joins TRBV27 and TRBJ1-5; D is uncertain. Germline CDR1 MNHEY, CDR2 SMNVEV (reference sequence). This CDR3 has 15 residues. Trimming removed 0 bases from V and 1 base from J, with 7 bases in between. Here the CDR3 reads CASSLSQQSNQPQHF. CDR3 nucleotide sequence: TGTGCCAGCAGTTTATCGCAACAGAGCAATCAGCCCCAGCATTTT.

The CDR3 here is CASSQERQGFYEQYF. The CDR3 nucleotides are TGCGCCAGCAGCCAAGAAAGGCAGGGCTTCTACGAGCAGTACTTC. This chain joins TRBV4-3 and TRBJ2-7; a possible D gene is TRBD1 (5 bases). The V end lost 0 bases, the J end lost 3 bases, and 12 bases lay between the germline ends. The CDR3 consists of 15 residues. In germline, CDR1 is LGHNA, CDR2 YSLEER.

This chain connects TRBV6-1 to TRBJ2-1; TRBD1 might be the D (5 bases). This CDR3 is built from 17 residues. The V gene's germline CDR1 is MNHNS and CDR2 SASEGT. V was pared by 4 bases and J by 2 bases, with 18 bases between. CDR3 amino acids: CASSVQLPTGTYNEQFF. Here the CDR3 DNA reads TGTGCCAGCAGTGTACAACTCCCAACAGGAACCTACAATGAGCAGTTCTTC.

The chain is built from TRBV15 and TRBJ1-2; 8 bases map to TRBD1. Per the germline V gene, CDR1 is LNHNV and CDR2 is YYDKDF (reference sequence). Trimming cost V 4 bases and J 5 bases; bases outside gene matches: 6. This CDR3 has 14 amino acids. CDR3: CATSIRTGSYGYTF. CDR3 DNA sequence: TGTGCCACCAGCATTAGGACAGGGAGTTATGGCTACACCTTC.

This chain connects TRBV7-6 to TRBJ2-1; D is undetermined. Per germline, CDR1 SGHVS and CDR2 FNYEAQ. This CDR3 is 12 amino acids long. V shed 6 bases and J shed 7 bases, with 10 bases lying between them. The CDR3 DNA reads TGTGCCAGCAGGTTAAACCAGAATGAGCAGTTCTTC. Its translation: CASRLNQNEQFF.

This chain joins TRBV7-3 and TRBJ2-5; the match to TRBD1 covers 12 bases. The CDR3 length is 16 residues. Germline-derived CDR1 and CDR2 are SGHTA and FQGTGA. V was pared by 2 bases and J by 7 bases, with 8 bases of the junction left unmatched. The CDR3 DNA reads TGTGCCAGCAGCTTAGGGACAGGGGGCGCCCGGGGGACCCAGTACTTC. This encodes CASSLGTGGARGTQYF.

V and J are TRBV19 and TRBJ1-5, with D unresolved. Germline V gives CDR1 LNHDA, CDR2 SQIVND (reference sequence). The CDR3 loop spans 15 amino acids. V gave up 3 bases and J gave up 0 bases, with 9 bases separating them. The CDR3 spells CASSIISSSNQPQHF. The CDR3 coding sequence is TGTGCCAGTAGTATTATTTCGAGTAGCAATCAGCCCCAGCATTTT.

The V call is TRBV27, the J call TRBJ2-1, with 10 bases identical to TRBD2. This CDR3 has 17 amino acids. V lost 0 bases, J lost 6 bases, and 8 bases stayed unmatched. CDR1 and CDR2 (germline): MNHEY, SMNVEV (reference sequence). The CDR3 loop reads CASSLSASGSRINEQFF. In DNA, the CDR3 is TGTGCCAGCAGTTTATCCGCTAGCGGGAGCAGGATCAATGAGCAGTTCTTC.

The chain uses TRBV7-3 and TRBJ2-1, with TRBD2 matching over 8 bases. J was trimmed by 9 bases and V by 4 bases; bases with no gene match: 8. Germline V lookup: CDR1 SGHTA, CDR2 FQGTGA. This CDR3 comprises 14 residues. In nucleotides, the CDR3 is TGTGCCAGCAGCTCGGGACTAGACGACGGTGAGCAGTTCTTC. This codes for CASSSGLDDGEQFF.

This chain connects TRBV5-1 to TRBJ2-1; D gene uncertain. CDR1 and CDR2 (germline): SGHRS, YFSETQ. The CDR3 is made up of 14 amino acids. Trimming took 7 bases from V and 3 from J, leaving 14 bases between them. The CDR3, as DNA: TGCGCCAGCGCCTCCCCGCCGGTCTACAATGAGCAGTTCTTC. Translation gives CASASPPVYNEQFF.

This clone was recorded once. The V gene is TRBV30, the J gene TRBJ2-1; D is perhaps TRBD1 (7 bases). The CDR3 runs 14 residues. Per the germline V gene, CDR1 is GTSNPN and CDR2 is SVGIG (reference sequence). The V gene lost 5 bases and the J gene lost 5 bases, with 16 bases spanning the gap. The CDR3 DNA reads as TGTGCCTGGGGCAGGGGGGCGCGGAACAATGAGCAGTTCTTC. Protein sequence: CAWGRGARNNEQFF.

This clone was seen only once. The J gene is TRBJ2-1, the V gene TRBV11-2; D is possibly TRBD1 or TRBD2 (5 bases each). Germline loops: CDR1 SGHAT, CDR2 FQNNGV. V was clipped by 7 bases and J by 1 base, with 17 bases between them. This CDR3 region has 16 residues. This CDR3 is CASNPLRDVSYNEQFF. DNA of the CDR3: TGTGCCAGCAATCCATTAAGGGACGTATCCTACAATGAGCAGTTCTTC.

This chain connects TRBV11-2 to TRBJ1-2, with no clear D. V was shortened by 1 base and J by 3 bases, with 15 bases between the two germline ends. Germline-derived CDR1 and CDR2 are SGHAT and FQNNGV. CDR3 length equals 16 residues. CDR3 in DNA: TGTGCCAGCAGCTTAGTGGCCGGACCCCTTGACTATGGCTACACCTTC. Translation gives CASSLVAGPLDYGYTF.

The chain combines TRBV19 with TRBJ2-3; 9 bases are shared with TRBD1. Losses at the gene ends were 3 bases for V and 5 bases for J; bases not matched to a gene: 12. The CDR3 is 17 amino acids. Germline V gives CDR1 LNHDA, CDR2 SQIVND (reference sequence). The CDR3 protein is CASSIPLGQGKVDTQYF. CDR3 in DNA: TGTGCCAGTAGTATCCCTCTGGGACAGGGAAAGGTAGATACGCAGTATTTT.

The chain links TRBV6-6 to TRBJ2-4; 8 nucleotides line up with TRBD1. Trimming cost V 4 bases and J 6 bases; bases outside gene matches: 5. Germline V gene sequence: CDR1 MNHNY, CDR2 SVGAGI (reference sequence). The CDR3 runs 14 residues. The CDR3 loop is CASSSGGVSNIQYF. CDR3 sequence (DNA): TGTGCCAGCAGTTCAGGGGGCGTTTCAAACATTCAGTACTTC.

This chain connects TRBV5-1 to TRBJ2-2; 9 positions match TRBD2. CDR3 length: 17 amino acids. Germline CDR1 is SGHRS and CDR2 is YFSETQ. J gave up 0 bases and V 4 bases, and 7 bases lay outside the gene matches. The CDR3: CASSPGRGGANTGELFF. The DNA of the CDR3 is TGCGCCAGCAGCCCCGGGCGGGGGGGCGCGAACACCGGGGAGCTGTTTTTT. Complete variable domain (other parts from reference TRBV5-1 and TRBJ2-2): KAGVTQTPRYLIKTRGQQVTLSCSPISGHRSVSWYQQTPGQGLQFLFEYFSETQRNKGNFPGRFSGRQFSNSRSEMNVSTLELGDSALYLCASSPGRGGANTGELFFGEGSRLTVL.